This T cell receptor beta chain was identified during a study of T cell responses to AZD1222 COVID-19 vaccine. Background on the study: The study pooled second doses at about 4 or about 12 weeks. General study points: The breadth and depth of Spike-specific TCRs increased once two AZD1222 doses had been given. There were mostly white British donors and more females than males, and clonal diversity was possibly underestimated. In all cases, repertoires were sampled only after the peak T cell response.

On this clone: Its antigen remains unknown.

The method was immunoSEQ multiplex PCR; TCRdb's version includes in-frame clones alone and lacks a portion of them. The table includes roughly 65,000 clones, about 88% detected once. CDR1 is SNHLY and CDR2 is FYNNEI in the germline V gene. The CDR3 extends over 14 amino acids. The V gene lost 6 bases and the J gene lost 2 bases, with 11 bases spanning the gap. The chain links TRBV2 to TRBJ1-5, with D hard to call. The receptor comes from an adult in good health. Sequences were derived from peripheral blood, sampled on day 0 of AZD1222 vaccination. DNA of the CDR3: TGTGCCAGCAGCGACGCGGTGGGCAATCAGCCCCAGCATTTT. Translation: CASSDAVGNQPQHF.